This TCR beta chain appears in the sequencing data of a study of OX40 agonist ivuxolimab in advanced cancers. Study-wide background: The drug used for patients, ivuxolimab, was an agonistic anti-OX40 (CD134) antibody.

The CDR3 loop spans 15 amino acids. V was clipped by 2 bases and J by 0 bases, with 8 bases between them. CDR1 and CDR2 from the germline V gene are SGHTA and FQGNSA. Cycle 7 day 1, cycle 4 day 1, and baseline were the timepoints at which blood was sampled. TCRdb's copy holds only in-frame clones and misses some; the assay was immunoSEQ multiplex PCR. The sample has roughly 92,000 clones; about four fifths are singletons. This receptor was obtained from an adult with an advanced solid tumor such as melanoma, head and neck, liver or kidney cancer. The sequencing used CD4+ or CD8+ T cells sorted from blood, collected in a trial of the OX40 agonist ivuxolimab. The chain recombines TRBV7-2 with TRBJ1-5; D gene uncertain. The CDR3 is CASSLLPDSNQPQHF. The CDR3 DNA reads TGTGCCAGCAGCTTACTACCGGATAGCAATCAGCCCCAGCATTTT.